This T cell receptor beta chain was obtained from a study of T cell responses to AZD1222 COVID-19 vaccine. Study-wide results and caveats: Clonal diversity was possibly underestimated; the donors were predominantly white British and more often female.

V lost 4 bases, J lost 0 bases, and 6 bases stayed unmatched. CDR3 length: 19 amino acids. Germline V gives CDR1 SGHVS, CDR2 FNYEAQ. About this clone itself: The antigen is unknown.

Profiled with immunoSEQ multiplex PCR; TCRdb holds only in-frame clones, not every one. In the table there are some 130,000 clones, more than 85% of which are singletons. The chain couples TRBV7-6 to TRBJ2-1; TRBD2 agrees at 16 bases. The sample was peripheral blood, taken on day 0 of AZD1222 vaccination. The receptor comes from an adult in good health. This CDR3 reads CASSSPGLAGGHSYNEQFF. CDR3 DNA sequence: TGTGCCAGCAGCTCCCCGGGACTAGCGGGAGGGCACTCCTACAATGAGCAGTTCTTC.